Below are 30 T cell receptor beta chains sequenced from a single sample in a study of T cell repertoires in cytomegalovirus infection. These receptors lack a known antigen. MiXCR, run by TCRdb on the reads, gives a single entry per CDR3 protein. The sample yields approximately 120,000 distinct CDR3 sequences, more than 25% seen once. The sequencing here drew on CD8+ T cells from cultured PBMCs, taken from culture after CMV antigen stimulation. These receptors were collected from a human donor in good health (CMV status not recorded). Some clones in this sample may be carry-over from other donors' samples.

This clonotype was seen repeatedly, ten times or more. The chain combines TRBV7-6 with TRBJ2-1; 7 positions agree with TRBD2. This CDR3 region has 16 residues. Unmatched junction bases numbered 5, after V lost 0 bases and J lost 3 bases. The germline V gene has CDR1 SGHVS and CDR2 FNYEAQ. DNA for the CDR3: TGTGCCAGCAGCTTAGCGGCGGGGGAGGGCTACAATGAGCAGTTCTTC. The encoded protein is CASSLAAGEGYNEQFF.

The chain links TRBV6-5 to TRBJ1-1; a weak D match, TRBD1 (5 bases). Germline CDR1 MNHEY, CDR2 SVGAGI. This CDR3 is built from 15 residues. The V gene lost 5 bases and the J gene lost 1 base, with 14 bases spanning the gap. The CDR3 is CASSLVGLGNTEAFF. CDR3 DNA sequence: TGTGCCAGCAGTCTCGTGGGGCTGGGGAACACTGAAGCTTTCTTT.

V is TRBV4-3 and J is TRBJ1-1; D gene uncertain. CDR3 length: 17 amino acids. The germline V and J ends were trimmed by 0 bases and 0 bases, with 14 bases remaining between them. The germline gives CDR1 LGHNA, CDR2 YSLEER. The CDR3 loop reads CASSQDLGGFMNTEAFF. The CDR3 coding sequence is TGCGCCAGCAGCCAAGATTTGGGCGGCTTCATGAACACTGAAGCTTTCTTT.

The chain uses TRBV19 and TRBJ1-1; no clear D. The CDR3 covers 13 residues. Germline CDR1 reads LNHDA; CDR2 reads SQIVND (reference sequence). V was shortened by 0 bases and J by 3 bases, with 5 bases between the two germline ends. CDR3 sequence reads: CASSIDGDTEAFF. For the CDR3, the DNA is TGTGCCAGTAGTATAGATGGGGACACTGAAGCTTTCTTT.

DNA for the CDR3: TGTGCCAGCAGTTTGGGGGCCGAAGAGACCCAGTACTTC. This codes for CASSLGAEETQYF. V usage is TRBV27 and J usage is TRBJ2-5; TRBD1 might be the D (6 bases). V gave up 3 bases and J gave up 3 bases, with 8 bases separating them. The CDR3 is 13 amino acids. Germline loops: CDR1 MNHEY, CDR2 SMNVEV (reference sequence).

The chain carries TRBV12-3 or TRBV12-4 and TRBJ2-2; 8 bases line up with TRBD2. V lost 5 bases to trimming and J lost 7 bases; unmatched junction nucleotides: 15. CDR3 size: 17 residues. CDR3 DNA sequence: TGTGCCAGCAGTCCTGGTGGTAGCGGGGTTTATGGCGGGGAGCTGTTTTTT. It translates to CASSPGGSGVYGGELFF.

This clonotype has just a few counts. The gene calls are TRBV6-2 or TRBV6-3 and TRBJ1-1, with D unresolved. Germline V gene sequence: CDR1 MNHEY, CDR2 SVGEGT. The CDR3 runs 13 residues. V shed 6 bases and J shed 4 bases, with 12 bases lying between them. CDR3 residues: CASSILLGTEAFF. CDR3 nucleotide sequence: TGTGCCAGCAGCATTTTATTAGGCACTGAAGCTTTCTTT.

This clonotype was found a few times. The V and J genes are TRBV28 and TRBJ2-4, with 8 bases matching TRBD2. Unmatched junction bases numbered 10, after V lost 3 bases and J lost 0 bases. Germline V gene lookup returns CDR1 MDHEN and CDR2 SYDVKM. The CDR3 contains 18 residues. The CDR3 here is CASSFPRGGGLAKNIQYF. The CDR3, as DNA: TGTGCCAGCAGTTTCCCTCGGGGCGGGGGGTTAGCCAAAAACATTCAGTACTTC.

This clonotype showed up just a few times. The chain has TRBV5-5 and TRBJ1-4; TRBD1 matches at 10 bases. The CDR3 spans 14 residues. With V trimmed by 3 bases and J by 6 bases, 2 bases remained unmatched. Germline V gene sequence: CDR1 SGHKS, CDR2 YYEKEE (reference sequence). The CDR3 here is CASSWDRGDEKLFF. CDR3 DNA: TGTGCCAGCAGCTGGGACAGGGGAGATGAAAAACTGTTTTTT.

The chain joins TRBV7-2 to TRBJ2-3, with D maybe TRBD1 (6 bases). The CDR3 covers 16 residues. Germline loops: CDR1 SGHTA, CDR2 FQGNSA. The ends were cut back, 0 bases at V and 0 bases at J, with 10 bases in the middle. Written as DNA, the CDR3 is TGTGCCAGCAGCTTAGCCAACAGGGTTAGCACAGATACGCAGTATTTT. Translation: CASSLANRVSTDTQYF. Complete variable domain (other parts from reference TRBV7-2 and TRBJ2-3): GAGVSQSPSNKVTEKGKDVELRCDPISGHTALYWYRQSLGQGLEFLIYFQGNSAPDKSGLPSDRFSAERTGGSVSTLTIQRTQQEDSAVYLCASSLANRVSTDTQYFGPGTRLTVL.

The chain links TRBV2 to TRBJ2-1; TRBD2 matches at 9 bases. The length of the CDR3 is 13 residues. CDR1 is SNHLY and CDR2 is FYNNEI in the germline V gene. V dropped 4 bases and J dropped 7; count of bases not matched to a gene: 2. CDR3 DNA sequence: TGTGCCAGCAGTGTCGGACTAGCGAATGAGCAGTTCTTC. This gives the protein CASSVGLANEQFF.

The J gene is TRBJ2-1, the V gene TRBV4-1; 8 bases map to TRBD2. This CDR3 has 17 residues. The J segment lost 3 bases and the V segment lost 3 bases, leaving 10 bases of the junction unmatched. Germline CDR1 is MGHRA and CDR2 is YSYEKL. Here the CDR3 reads CASSQKSTSDFYNEQFF. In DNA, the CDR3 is TGCGCCAGCAGCCAGAAATCGACTAGCGATTTCTACAATGAGCAGTTCTTC.

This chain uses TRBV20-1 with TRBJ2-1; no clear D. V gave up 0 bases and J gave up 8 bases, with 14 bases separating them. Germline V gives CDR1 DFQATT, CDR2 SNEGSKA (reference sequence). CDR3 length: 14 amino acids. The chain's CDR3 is CSAREHEVPDEQFF. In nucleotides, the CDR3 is TGCAGTGCTAGAGAACACGAAGTGCCCGATGAGCAGTTCTTC.

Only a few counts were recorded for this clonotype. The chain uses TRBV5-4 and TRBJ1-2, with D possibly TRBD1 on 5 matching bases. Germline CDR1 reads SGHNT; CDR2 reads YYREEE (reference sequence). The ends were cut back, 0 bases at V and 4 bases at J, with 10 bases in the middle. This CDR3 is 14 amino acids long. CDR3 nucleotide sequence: TGTGCCAGCAGCTTGGCAGGGTGGGGCTATGGCTACACCTTC. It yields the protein CASSLAGWGYGYTF.

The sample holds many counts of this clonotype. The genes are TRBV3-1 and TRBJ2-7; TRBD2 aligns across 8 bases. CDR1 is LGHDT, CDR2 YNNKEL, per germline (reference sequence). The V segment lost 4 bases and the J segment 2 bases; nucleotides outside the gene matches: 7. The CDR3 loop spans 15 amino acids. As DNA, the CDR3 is TGTGCCAGCAGCCCCGGGAGCGGGGGACCCTACGAGCAGTACTTC. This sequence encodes CASSPGSGGPYEQYF.

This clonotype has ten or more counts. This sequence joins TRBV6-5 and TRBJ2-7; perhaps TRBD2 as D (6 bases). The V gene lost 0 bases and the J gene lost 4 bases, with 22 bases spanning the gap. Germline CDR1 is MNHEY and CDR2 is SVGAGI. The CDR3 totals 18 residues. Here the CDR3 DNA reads TGTGCCAGCAGTTACTCGTTTTTAGGCGGCGGCGGGGCATACGAGCAGTACTTC. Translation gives CASSYSFLGGGGAYEQYF.

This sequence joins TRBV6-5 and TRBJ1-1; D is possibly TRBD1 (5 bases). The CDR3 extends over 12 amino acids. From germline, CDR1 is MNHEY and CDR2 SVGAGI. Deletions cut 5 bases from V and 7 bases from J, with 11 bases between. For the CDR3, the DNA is TGTGCCAGCAGTGATCCGACAGATGAAGCTTTCTTT. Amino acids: CASSDPTDEAFF.

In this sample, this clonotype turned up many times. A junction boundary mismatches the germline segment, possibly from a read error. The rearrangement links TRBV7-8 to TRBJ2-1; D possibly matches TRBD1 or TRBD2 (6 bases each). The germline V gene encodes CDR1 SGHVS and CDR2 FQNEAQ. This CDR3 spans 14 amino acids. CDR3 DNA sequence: TGTGCCAGCAGTTTAGGGGGGCGATACAATGAGCAGTTCTTC. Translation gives CASSLGGRYNEQFF.

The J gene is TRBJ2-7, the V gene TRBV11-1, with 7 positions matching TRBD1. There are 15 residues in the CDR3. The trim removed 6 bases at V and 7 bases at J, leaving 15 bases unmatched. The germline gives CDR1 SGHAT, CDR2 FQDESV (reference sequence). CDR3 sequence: CASSFTTGWFGEQYF. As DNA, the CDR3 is TGTGCCAGCAGTTTTACGACAGGGTGGTTTGGAGAGCAGTACTTC.

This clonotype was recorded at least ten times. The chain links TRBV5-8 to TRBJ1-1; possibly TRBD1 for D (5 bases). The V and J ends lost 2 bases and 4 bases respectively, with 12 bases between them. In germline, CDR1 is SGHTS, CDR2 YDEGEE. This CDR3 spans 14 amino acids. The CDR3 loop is CASSFRDLGTEAFF. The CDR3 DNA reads TGTGCCAGCAGCTTTAGGGACTTGGGCACTGAAGCTTTCTTT.

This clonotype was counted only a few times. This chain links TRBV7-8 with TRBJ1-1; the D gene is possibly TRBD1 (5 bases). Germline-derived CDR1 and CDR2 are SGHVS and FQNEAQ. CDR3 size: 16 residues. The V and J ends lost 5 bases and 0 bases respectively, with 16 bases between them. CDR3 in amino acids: CASSPNWGGVNTEAFF. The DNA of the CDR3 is TGTGCCAGCAGCCCCAACTGGGGGGGAGTGAACACTGAAGCTTTCTTT.

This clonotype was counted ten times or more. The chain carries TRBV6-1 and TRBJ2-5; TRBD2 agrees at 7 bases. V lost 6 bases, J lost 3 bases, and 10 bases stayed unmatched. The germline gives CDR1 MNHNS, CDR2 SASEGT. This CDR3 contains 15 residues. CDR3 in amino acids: CASRPREGGEETQYF. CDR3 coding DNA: TGTGCCAGCAGACCCAGGGAGGGAGGAGAAGAGACCCAGTACTTC.

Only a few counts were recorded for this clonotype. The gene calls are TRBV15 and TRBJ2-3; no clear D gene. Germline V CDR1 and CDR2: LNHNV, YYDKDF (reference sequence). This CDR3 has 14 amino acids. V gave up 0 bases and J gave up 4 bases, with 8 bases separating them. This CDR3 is CATSRDPVSDTQYF. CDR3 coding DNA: TGTGCCACCAGCAGAGACCCCGTATCAGATACGCAGTATTTT.

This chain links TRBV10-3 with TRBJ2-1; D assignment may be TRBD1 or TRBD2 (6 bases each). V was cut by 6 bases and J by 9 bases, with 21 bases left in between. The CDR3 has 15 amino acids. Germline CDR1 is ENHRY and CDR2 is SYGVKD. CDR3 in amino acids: CAISPTGASEGEQFF. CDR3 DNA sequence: TGTGCCATCAGCCCGACAGGCGCTAGCGAGGGTGAGCAGTTCTTC.

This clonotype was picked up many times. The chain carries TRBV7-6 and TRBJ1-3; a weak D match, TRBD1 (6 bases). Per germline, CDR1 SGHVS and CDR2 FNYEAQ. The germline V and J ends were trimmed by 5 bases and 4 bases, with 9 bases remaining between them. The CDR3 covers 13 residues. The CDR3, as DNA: TGTGCCAGCAGCCTTGGGACAGGAAACACCATATATTTT. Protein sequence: CASSLGTGNTIYF.

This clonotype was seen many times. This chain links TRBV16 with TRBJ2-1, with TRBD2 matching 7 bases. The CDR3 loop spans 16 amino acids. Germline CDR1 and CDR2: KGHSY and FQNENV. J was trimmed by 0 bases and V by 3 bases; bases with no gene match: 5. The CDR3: CASSQGGFLSYNEQFF. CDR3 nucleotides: TGTGCCAGCAGCCAGGGGGGGTTTCTCTCCTACAATGAGCAGTTCTTC.

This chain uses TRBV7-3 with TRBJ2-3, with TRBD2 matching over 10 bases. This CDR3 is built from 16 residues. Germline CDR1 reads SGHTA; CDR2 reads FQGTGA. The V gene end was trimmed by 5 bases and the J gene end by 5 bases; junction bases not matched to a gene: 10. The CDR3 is CASSPTQRGGRDTQYF. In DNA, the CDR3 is TGTGCCAGCAGCCCAACGCAGCGGGGGGGGCGAGATACGCAGTATTTT.

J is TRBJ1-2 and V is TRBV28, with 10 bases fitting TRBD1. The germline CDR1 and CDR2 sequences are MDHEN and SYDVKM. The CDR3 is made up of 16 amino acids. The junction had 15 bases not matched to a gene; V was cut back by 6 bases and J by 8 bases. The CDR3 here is CASRTIAGTGEEGYTF. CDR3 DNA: TGTGCCAGCAGGACAATCGCCGGGACAGGGGAGGAGGGCTACACCTTC.

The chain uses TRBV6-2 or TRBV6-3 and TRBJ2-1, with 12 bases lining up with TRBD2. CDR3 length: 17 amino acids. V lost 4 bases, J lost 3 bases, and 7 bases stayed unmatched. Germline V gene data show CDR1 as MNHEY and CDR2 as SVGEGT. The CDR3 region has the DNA TGTGCCAGCAGTTGGCTAGCGGGGGGGCCCGGCTACAATGAGCAGTTCTTC. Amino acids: CASSWLAGGPGYNEQFF.

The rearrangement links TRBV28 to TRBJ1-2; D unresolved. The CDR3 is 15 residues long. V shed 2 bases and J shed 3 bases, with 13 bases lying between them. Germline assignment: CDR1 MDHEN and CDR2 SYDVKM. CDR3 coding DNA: TGTGCCAGCAGTTTAAGAGGCGGTGTATACTATGGCTACACCTTC. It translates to CASSLRGGVYYGYTF.